This T cell receptor (beta chain) was sequenced for a study of blood T cells in healthy people across ages. Study outcomes and limitations: Unsorted PBMCs ruled out conclusive naive versus antigen-experienced comparison.

Total RNA was extracted at no less than 6 micrograms per sample. To note about this clonotype: Its antigen is not known.

Primed by a sample-barcoded 5' primer and a J-beta primer mix, a second PCR proceeded for about 6 to 12 cycles. Each cDNA molecule received a tag from a template-switch adaptor that had 12 random nucleotides. TCRdb called the 5' RACE reads again in MiXCR, with one record for every CDR3 protein. The repertoire holds 1 million or so distinct CDR3 sequences, with 35% to 55% as singletons. Germline-derived CDR1 and CDR2 are MGHDK and SYGVNS. The CDR3 has 13 amino acids. Trimming pared 3 bases from V and 7 bases from J, leaving 11 bases between. The TCR sequence derives from a woman aged 55-69 years in good health. The chain combines TRBV25-1 with TRBJ2-3, with D possibly called TRBD1 or TRBD2 (5 bases each). Sequencing input: blood. The CDR3 is CASSDDPGHTQYF. The CDR3 DNA reads TGTGCCAGCAGTGACGATCCGGGGCATACGCAGTATTTT.